These 15 T cell receptor beta chains originate from one sample sequenced in a study of human T cells and chemical hapten exposure. Time point specified: patch test 1, 2 weeks after DPC sensitization. Treatment of the sample: therapeutic diphenylcyclopropenone sensitization with weekly scalp DPC. TCRdb independently ran MiXCR on the RACE reads; one entry per CDR3 protein. The data hold 150,000 to 200,000 distinct CDR3 sequences, with about 20% observed a single time. The material sequenced was whole blood, taken in connection with sensitization to the hapten diphenylcyclopropenone (DPC). The receptors shown here come from a woman in her forties or fifties with alopecia areata. Some clones in this sample may be carry-over from other donors' samples.

V and J are TRBV20-1 and TRBJ2-7; a possible D gene is TRBD1 (5 bases). Germline CDR1 DFQATT, CDR2 SNEGSKA (reference sequence). Between the trimmed V and J ends, which lost 5 bases and 5 bases, there was a span of 13 bases. The CDR3 spans 12 residues. This CDR3 reads CSAQTDSNEQYF. The CDR3 DNA is TGCAGTGCTCAGACAGATTCCAACGAGCAGTACTTC.

The chain employs TRBV9 and TRBJ2-3, with 10 bases aligning to TRBD2. V lost 0 bases to trimming and J lost 5 bases; unmatched junction nucleotides: 9. Looked up from germline, CDR1 is SGDLS and CDR2 is YYNGEE. CDR3 length: 17 residues. The CDR3 here is CASSVGASGSLGDTQYF. The CDR3 nucleotides are TGTGCCAGCAGCGTAGGAGCTAGCGGGAGTCTTGGAGATACGCAGTATTTT. The full variable domain, its missing parts supplied by reference TRBV9 and TRBJ2-3, is DSGVTQTPKHLITATGQRVTLRCSPRSGDLSVYWYQQSLDQGLQFLIQYYNGEERAKGNILERFSAQQFPDLHSELNLSSLELGDSALYFCASSVGASGSLGDTQYFGPGTRLTVL.

The V gene is TRBV20-1, the J gene TRBJ1-1, with D possibly matching TRBD1 (6 bases). CDR1 and CDR2 (germline): DFQATT, SNEGSKA (reference sequence). The CDR3 loop spans 12 amino acids. V lost 3 bases to trimming and J lost 1 base, with 6 bases between them. The CDR3 DNA sequence: TGCAGTGCTAGGACAGGGAACACTGAAGCTTTCTTT. This sequence encodes CSARTGNTEAFF.

This clonotype was seen once. The rearrangement links TRBV12-3 or TRBV12-4 to TRBJ1-1; TRBD1 is a possible D gene (6 bases). Trimming pared 5 bases from V and 8 bases from J, leaving 15 bases between. The CDR3 is 13 residues long. CDR3 nucleotide sequence: TGTGCCAGCAGTCGAATTTCAGGGGTCGAAGCTTTCTTT. Its translation is CASSRISGVEAFF.

The V and J genes are TRBV29-1 and TRBJ2-1, with 10 nucleotides matching TRBD2. Germline V gene lookup returns CDR1 SQVTM and CDR2 ANQGSEA. This CDR3 region has 16 residues. Trimming took 3 bases from V and 6 from J; bases not matched to a gene: 11. CDR3 DNA sequence: TGCAGCGTTGAGGGACCTAGCGGGAGAACCCCCAATGAGCAGTTCTTC. It is translated as CSVEGPSGRTPNEQFF.

In DNA, the CDR3 is TGCAGTGGAACAGGGGGCGGAGATGAAAAACTGTTTTTT. Amino acids: CSGTGGGDEKLFF. The chain has TRBV20-1 and TRBJ1-4, with 9 bases that match TRBD1. J lost 6 bases, V lost 7 bases, and 6 bases had no gene match. The V gene's germline CDR1 is DFQATT and CDR2 SNEGSKA (reference sequence). The CDR3 is made up of 13 amino acids.

The chain has TRBV20-1 and TRBJ2-3; 7 nucleotides agree with TRBD2. V shed 6 bases and J 0 bases; nucleotides not matched to a gene: 18. The CDR3 runs 18 residues. From germline, CDR1 is DFQATT and CDR2 SNEGSKA (reference sequence). In nucleotides, the CDR3 is TGCAGTGCCCCAGGCTGGCGGGAGCGGACGCCTAGCACAGATACGCAGTATTTT. Its protein is CSAPGWRERTPSTDTQYF.

This clonotype has a handful of counts. This rearrangement joins TRBV4-2 to TRBJ2-7; 9 bases are shared with TRBD2. V trimming: 0 bases; J trimming: 4 bases; junction bases outside the gene matches: 7. This CDR3 region has 16 residues. CDR1 is LGHNA, CDR2 YNFKEQ, per germline. CDR3 sequence (DNA): TGTGCCAGCAGCCAAGATAACGGACTAGCGCAGTACGAGCAGTACTTC. Translating it yields CASSQDNGLAQYEQYF.

This clonotype was observed many times. The chain uses TRBV13 and TRBJ2-3; 8 bases fit TRBD2. The CDR3 totals 15 residues. The junction had 6 bases not matched to a gene; V was cut back by 3 bases and J by 4 bases. CDR1 is PRHDT and CDR2 is FYEKMQ in the germline V gene (reference sequence). The CDR3 DNA follows: TGTGCCAGCAGCTTCGTGCGGGAGGCCCCAGATACGCAGTATTTT. Translated, it gives CASSFVREAPDTQYF.

As to this clonotype: A much more abundant neighbour one base away suggests this may be a read error. CDR3 sequence reads: CVSRSTGTQGNEQFF. The DNA of the CDR3 is TGTGTCAGCAGATCCACCGGGACCCAAGGTAACGAGCAGTTCTTC. This chain joins TRBV6-5 and TRBJ2-1; D might be TRBD1 or TRBD2, each matching 5 bases. The CDR3 is 15 residues long. Germline-derived CDR1 and CDR2 are MNHEY and SVGAGI.

The rearrangement links TRBV6-5 to TRBJ2-1, with 11 positions matching TRBD2. The CDR3 runs 16 residues. Germline CDR1 and CDR2: MNHEY and SVGAGI. V was clipped by 3 bases and J by 8 bases; unmatched bases: 9. Here the CDR3 DNA reads TGTGCCAGCAGTTATATAGCGGGAGGGCCCTCGGATGAGCAGTTCTTC. This translates into CASSYIAGGPSDEQFF.

This rearrangement joins TRBV20-1 to TRBJ1-5; D may be TRBD1 (6 bases). CDR3 length equals 12 residues. CDR1 DFQATT and CDR2 SNEGSKA come from the germline V gene (reference sequence). V lost 3 bases, J lost 7 bases, and 10 bases lay in between. CDR3 residues: CSARWGPQPQHF. As DNA, the CDR3 is TGCAGTGCTAGGTGGGGGCCCCAGCCCCAGCATTTT.

In its sample, this clonotype was seen many times. Germline is not matched at one junction end, which may reflect a read error. This chain joins TRBV7-2 and TRBJ2-1, with 10 nucleotides matching TRBD2. Germline CDR1 and CDR2: SGHTA and FQGNSA. This CDR3 has 14 amino acids. CDR3: CASNLAGGYNEQFF. DNA of the CDR3: TGTGCCAGCAACTTAGCGGGGGGTTACAATGAGCAGTTCTTC.

The chain's CDR3 is CASSSTSGNNNEQFF. DNA of the CDR3: TGTGCCAGCAGTTCTACCAGCGGGAACAACAATGAGCAGTTCTTC. The chain joins TRBV6-5 to TRBJ2-1; 7 positions match TRBD2. V dropped 4 bases and J dropped 5; count of bases not matched to a gene: 8. Per the germline V gene, CDR1 is MNHEY and CDR2 is SVGAGI. The CDR3 runs to 15 residues.

This clonotype was found a few times. The chain combines TRBV29-1 with TRBJ2-5; D remains unclear. The CDR3 is 12 residues long. V lost 5 bases to trimming and J lost 2 bases, with 9 bases between them. CDR1 is SQVTM and CDR2 is ANQGSEA in the germline V gene. CDR3 in DNA: TGCAGCGTTTGGGGTTATCAAGAGACCCAGTACTTC. Protein product: CSVWGYQETQYF.